This record looks at one TCR beta chain sequence and its context. Produced via immunoSEQ multiplex PCR; TCRdb's table is partial and in-frame only. The table records about 3,400 clones, 20% to 25% of them present only once. The sample's treatment: randomized to nivolumab then ipilimumab (arm A) or the reverse (arm B). The source of the sample is a study of sequential checkpoint blockade in melanoma. From germline, CDR1 is LNHDA and CDR2 SQIVND (reference sequence). J was trimmed by 2 bases and V by 0 bases; bases with no gene match: 6. The CDR3 extends over 16 amino acids. The TCR originated in a human donor with melanoma. The specimen was tumor tissue (inferred from file names), collected from a patient given nivolumab and ipilimumab in sequence. V is TRBV19 and J is TRBJ1-1, with 7 bases that match TRBD1. The CDR3 here is CASSIDLGQANTEAFF. In DNA form, the CDR3 reads TGTGCCAGTAGTATAGATCTTGGACAGGCCAACACTGAAGCTTTCTTT.